Here is one T cell receptor (beta chain) with its context. The antigen remains unidentified. These data come from a study of PD-1 blockade in classical Hodgkin lymphoma. Study-level findings and limits: Healthy donors reportedly exceeded newly diagnosed patients in baseline TCR diversity. Patients newly diagnosed and complete responders had comparable baseline diversity.

As to time point: cycle 4 day 1 (C4D1), after six to seven weeks of nivolumab. Every one of the patients relapsed after autologous stem cell transplantation (brentuximab vedotin exposure was variable). Isolation of CD4+ T cells from thawed PBMCs was performed by magnetic negative selection. Under best response, outcomes were complete response, partial response or progressive disease. Assay: immunoSEQ multiplex PCR; the TCRdb copy retains only in-frame clones and omits some. Counted here are around 9,500 clones, around 79% occurring once; the ten biggest clones make up 4.6%. There are 15 residues in the CDR3.

The V gene is TRBV21-1, the J gene TRBJ2-7; TRBD1, the D gene given by the table, was not confirmed from the DNA. TRBV21-1 has pseudogene status. The clonotype was recovered from a human donor with classical Hodgkin lymphoma. The sequencing here drew on CD4+ T cells from blood, taken before the fourth cycle of nivolumab. The CDR3 reads CASSNGDRGLYEQYV. The CDR3 nucleotides are TGTGCCAGCAGCAACGGGGACAGGGGGCTCTACGAGCAGTACGTC.